The 5 T cell receptor beta chains in this list originate from one sample, sequenced in a study of blood T cell repertoires in COVID-19. The table came from immunoSEQ multiplex PCR; TCRdb's copy has only in-frame clones and leaves some out. The sample has roughly 200,000 clones, 90% seen once. The specimen was peripheral blood. The receptors were sampled from a man between 50 and 59 years old with acute or convalescent COVID-19.

V usage is TRBV7-2 and J usage is TRBJ2-3; D possibly corresponds to TRBD2 (6 bases). Trimming took 1 base from V and 5 from J, leaving 13 bases between them. This CDR3 has 15 residues. Looked up from germline, CDR1 is SGHTA and CDR2 is FQGNSA. As DNA, the CDR3 is TGTGCCAGCAGCTTAGTGGGGGGTTCCGGAGATACGCAGTATTTT. It codes for CASSLVGGSGDTQYF. The full variable domain, rest sourced from reference TRBV7-2 and TRBJ2-3, is GAGVSQSPSNKVTEKGKDVELRCDPISGHTALYWYRQSLGQGLEFLIYFQGNSAPDKSGLPSDRFSAERTGGSVSTLTIQRTQQEDSAVYLCASSLVGGSGDTQYFGPGTRLTVL.

V gene TRBV5-1 combines with J gene TRBJ2-7; a weak D match, TRBD1 (7 bases). Trimming pared 2 bases from V and 5 bases from J, leaving 11 bases between. Germline CDR1 reads SGHRS; CDR2 reads YFSETQ. The length of the CDR3 is 13 residues. The CDR3 region is CASSLQGRHEQYF. CDR3 bases: TGCGCCAGCAGCTTACAGGGGAGGCACGAGCAGTACTTC. The full variable domain, its missing parts supplied by reference TRBV5-1 and TRBJ2-7, is KAGVTQTPRYLIKTRGQQVTLSCSPISGHRSVSWYQQTPGQGLQFLFEYFSETQRNKGNFPGRFSGRQFSNSRSEMNVSTLELGDSALYLCASSLQGRHEQYFGPGTRLTVT.

V usage is TRBV7-2 and J usage is TRBJ2-2; 10 nucleotides match TRBD2. Per the germline V gene, CDR1 is SGHTA and CDR2 is FQGNSA. The CDR3 consists of 16 residues. The V gene end was trimmed by 5 bases and the J gene end by 3 bases; junction bases not matched to a gene: 6. The CDR3 bases are TGTGCCAGCAGCATAAGACTAGCGGGTGACACCGGGGAGCTGTTTTTT. As protein: CASSIRLAGDTGELFF.

The J gene is TRBJ2-7, the V gene TRBV7-3; perhaps TRBD2 as D (6 bases). V lost 6 bases to trimming and J lost 6 bases, with 15 bases between them. The CDR3 covers 13 residues. Germline lookup yields CDR1 SGHTA and CDR2 FQGTGA. The CDR3 loop is CASRRDSSGEQYF. In nucleotides, the CDR3 is TGTGCCAGCAGAAGGGACTCTTCGGGCGAGCAGTACTTC.

The rearrangement uses TRBV27 and TRBJ2-5, with 7 bases lining up with TRBD2. This CDR3 comprises 15 residues. Germline V CDR1 and CDR2: MNHEY, SMNVEV (reference sequence). V dropped 5 bases and J dropped 5; count of bases not matched to a gene: 11. CDR3 DNA: TGTGCCAGCAGTCCCCGGGGCGGGGGAGGTGAGACCCAGTACTTC. It specifies CASSPRGGGGETQYF.